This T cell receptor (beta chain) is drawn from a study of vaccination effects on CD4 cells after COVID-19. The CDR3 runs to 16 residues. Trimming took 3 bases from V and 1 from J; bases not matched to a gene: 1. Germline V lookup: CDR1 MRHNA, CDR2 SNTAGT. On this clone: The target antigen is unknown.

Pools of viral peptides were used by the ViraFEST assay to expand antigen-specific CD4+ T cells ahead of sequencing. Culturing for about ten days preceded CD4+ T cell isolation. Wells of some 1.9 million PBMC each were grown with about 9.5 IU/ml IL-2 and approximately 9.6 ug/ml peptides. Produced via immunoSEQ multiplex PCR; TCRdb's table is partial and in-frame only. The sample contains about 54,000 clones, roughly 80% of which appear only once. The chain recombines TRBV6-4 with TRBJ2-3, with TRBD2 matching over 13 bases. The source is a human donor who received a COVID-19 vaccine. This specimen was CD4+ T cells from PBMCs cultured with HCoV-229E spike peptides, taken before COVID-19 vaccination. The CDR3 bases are TGTGCCAGCAGTGAAGGGACTAGCGGGGGCACAGATACGCAGTATTTT. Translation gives CASSEGTSGGTDTQYF.